The 4 T cell receptor beta chains below were found in one sample sequenced in a study of T cells after posttransplantation cyclophosphamide (dated by TCRdb to 2015 to 2016). A control cohort of around ten patients who had been given myeloablative marrow transplants with methotrexate plus a calcineurin inhibitor was sampled 1 year after transplant. Library prep was done by the immunoSEQ multiplex PCR assay. The table was pulled from immuneACCESS by TCRdb, which kept in-frame rearrangements only. Such tables lose some clones; where checked, under half of the loss comes from unresolved V genes, and the rest has no known cause. Present in this sample are 20,000 to 25,000 clones, 75% to 90% of which were seen just once. The top ten constitute 1.5% to 2% of the sample. The sample in question was PBMCs, obtained around 380 days after allogeneic stem cell transplant with calcineurin inhibitor and methotrexate. These receptors originate from a female patient between 30 and 39 years old who received an allogeneic stem cell transplant from an unrelated donor, was CMV-positive, and had acute and chronic GVHD. Where a transplant has occurred, the graft donor may have supplied some of the T cells.

V gene TRBV5-4 combines with J gene TRBJ2-1; 8 positions agree with TRBD2. Trimming cost V 4 bases and J 1 base; bases outside gene matches: 10. CDR1 is SGHNT and CDR2 is YYREEE in the germline V gene (reference sequence). This CDR3 contains 17 residues. The CDR3 spells CASSAKPGLGSYNEQFF. CDR3 bases: TGTGCCAGCAGCGCAAAACCGGGACTAGGGTCCTACAATGAGCAGTTCTTC.

The chain uses TRBV29-1 and TRBJ2-1; TRBD2 might be the D (6 bases). The CDR3 has 17 residues. V was cut by 4 bases and J by 0 bases, with 19 bases left in between. Germline V lookup: CDR1 SQVTM, CDR2 ANQGSEA. Here the CDR3 DNA reads TGCAGCGTTGCGGGGCTAGCGAGTGCCTTCTCCTACAATGAGCAGTTCTTC. It encodes CSVAGLASAFSYNEQFF.

This chain joins TRBV6-1 and TRBJ2-3; 9 bases are shared with TRBD2. The germline V gene has CDR1 MNHNS and CDR2 SASEGT. The CDR3 runs 16 residues. The V segment lost 2 bases and the J segment 2 bases; nucleotides outside the gene matches: 5. DNA of the CDR3: TGTGCCAGCAGTGAACAGGCGGGAGGGCCCACAGATACGCAGTATTTT. Its protein product is CASSEQAGGPTDTQYF.

V usage is TRBV27 and J usage is TRBJ2-7, with TRBD2 identical over 7 bases. The CDR3 spans 14 residues. Trimming cost V 3 bases and J 2 bases; bases outside gene matches: 4. In germline, CDR1 is MNHEY, CDR2 SMNVEV (reference sequence). In nucleotides, the CDR3 is TGTGCCAGCAGTTTCGCTAGCGGTACCTACGAGCAGTACGTC. Residues: CASSFASGTYEQYV.